Below, one TCR beta chain is given with its context. Its antigen is as yet unknown. This sample stems from a study of vaccination effects on CD4 cells after COVID-19. Overall study results and limits: Sampling in the study covered few convalescent patients and included no early post-infection timepoints.

The V segment lost 7 bases and the J segment 5 bases; nucleotides outside the gene matches: 7. The CDR3 has 13 amino acids. The germline CDR1 and CDR2 sequences are LGHDT and YNNKEL (reference sequence). Only in-frame clones appear in the TCRdb table, and some are missing; sequencing was by immunoSEQ multiplex PCR. The data contain 45,000 to 65,000 clones, around 80% of them singletons. ViraFEST assay sequencing came after antigen-specific CD4+ T cells were expanded with viral peptide pools. With approximately ten days of culture completed, CD4+ T cells were isolated. Vaccine recipients lacked prior SARS-CoV-2 infection and had negative nucleocapsid antibodies. Cultures got half-medium changes with IL-2 on days 3 and 7.

The V gene is TRBV3-1 (or the pseudogene TRBV3-2), the J gene TRBJ1-2, with 7 bases identical to TRBD1. The clonotype was recovered from a human donor who received a COVID-19 vaccine. The source was CD4+ T cells from PBMCs cultured with HCoV-229E spike peptides, collected before COVID-19 vaccination. The CDR3 DNA follows: TGTGCCAGCACAGCGGGACAGCGTTATGGCTACACCTTC. This encodes CASTAGQRYGYTF.